This entry features one TCR beta chain sequence. Antigen: not known. Sequencing used immunoSEQ multiplex PCR; TCRdb keeps in-frame clones, though not all of them. The table lists more than 140,000 clones, around 88% of them singletons. The entry originates in a study of T cell responses to AZD1222 COVID-19 vaccine. Study-wide results and limits: There were repertoire samples only from the period after the peak T cell response. Epitopes outside B.1.351 and B.1.1.7 mutated regions reportedly drew nearly half of spike TCRs.

The CDR3 length is 14 residues. CDR1 LGHNA and CDR2 YNFKEQ come from the germline V gene. V was clipped by 3 bases and J by 2 bases; unmatched bases: 4. This chain uses TRBV4-2 with TRBJ2-7; 7 bases are a match to TRBD2. This TCR was sampled from an adult in good health. The sequencing here drew on peripheral blood, taken on day 0 of MenACWY control vaccination. CDR3 loop: CASSQFAGAYEQYF. CDR3 nucleotides: TGTGCCAGCAGCCAGTTCGCGGGAGCCTACGAGCAGTACTTC.